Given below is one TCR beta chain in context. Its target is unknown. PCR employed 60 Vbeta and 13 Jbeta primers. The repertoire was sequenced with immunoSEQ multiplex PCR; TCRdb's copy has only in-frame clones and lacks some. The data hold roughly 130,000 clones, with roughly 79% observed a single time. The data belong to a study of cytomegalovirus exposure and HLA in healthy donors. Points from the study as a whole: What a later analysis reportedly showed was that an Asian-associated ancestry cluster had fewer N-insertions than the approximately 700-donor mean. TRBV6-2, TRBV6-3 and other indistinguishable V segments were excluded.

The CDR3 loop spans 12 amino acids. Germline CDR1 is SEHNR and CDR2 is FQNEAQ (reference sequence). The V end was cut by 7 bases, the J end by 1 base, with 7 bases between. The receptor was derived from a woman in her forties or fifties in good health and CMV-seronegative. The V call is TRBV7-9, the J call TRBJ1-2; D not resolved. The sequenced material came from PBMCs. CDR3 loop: CASTGDNYGYTF. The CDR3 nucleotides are TGTGCCAGCACCGGGGATAACTATGGCTACACCTTC.